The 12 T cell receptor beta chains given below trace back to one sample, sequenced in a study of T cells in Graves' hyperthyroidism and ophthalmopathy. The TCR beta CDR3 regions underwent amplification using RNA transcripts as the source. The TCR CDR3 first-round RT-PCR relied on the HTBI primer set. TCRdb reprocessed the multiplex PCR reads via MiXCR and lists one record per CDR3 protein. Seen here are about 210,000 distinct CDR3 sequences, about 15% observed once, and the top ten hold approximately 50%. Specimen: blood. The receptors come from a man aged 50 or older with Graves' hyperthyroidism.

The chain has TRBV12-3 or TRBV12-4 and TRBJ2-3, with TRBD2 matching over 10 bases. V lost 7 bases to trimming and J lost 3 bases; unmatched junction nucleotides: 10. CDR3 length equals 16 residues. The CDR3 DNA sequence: TGTGCCAGCATCCGGGGAGCGGGAGGGCCAACAGATACGCAGTATTTT. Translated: CASIRGAGGPTDTQYF.

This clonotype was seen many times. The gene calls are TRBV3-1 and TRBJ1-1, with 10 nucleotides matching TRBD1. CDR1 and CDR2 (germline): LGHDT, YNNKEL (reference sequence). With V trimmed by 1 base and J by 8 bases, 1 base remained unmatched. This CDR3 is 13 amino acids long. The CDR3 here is CASSQGGQGEAFF. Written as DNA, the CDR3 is TGTGCCAGCAGCCAAGGGGGACAGGGGGAAGCTTTCTTT.

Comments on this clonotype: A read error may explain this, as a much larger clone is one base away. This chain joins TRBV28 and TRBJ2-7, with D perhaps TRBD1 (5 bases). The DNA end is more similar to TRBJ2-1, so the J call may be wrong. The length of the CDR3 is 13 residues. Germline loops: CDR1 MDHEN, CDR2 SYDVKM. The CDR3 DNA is TGTGCCAGCATTGGACAAGAGTTCTACGAGCAGTTCTTC. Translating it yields CASIGQEFYEQFF.

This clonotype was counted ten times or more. The chain's CDR3 is CASSLPGTGTYEQYF. For the CDR3, the DNA is TGTGCCAGCAGTTTACCCGGGACAGGGACCTACGAGCAGTACTTC. The chain has TRBV28 and TRBJ2-7, with 9 positions matching TRBD1. V was pared by 2 bases and J by 2 bases, with 4 bases of the junction left unmatched. This CDR3 region has 15 residues. In germline, CDR1 is MDHEN, CDR2 SYDVKM.

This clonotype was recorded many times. The CDR3 coding sequence is TGCAGTGCTCCCGCTCCGACAGGGCGCCCCGGGGAGCTGTTTTTT. It codes for CSAPAPTGRPGELFF. The chain combines TRBV20-1 with TRBJ2-2, with TRBD1 matching 7 bases. In germline, CDR1 is DFQATT, CDR2 SNEGSKA (reference sequence). CDR3 length: 15 amino acids. V lost 5 bases and J lost 6; bases outside the gene matches: 12.

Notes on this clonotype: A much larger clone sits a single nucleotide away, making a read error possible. The CDR3 DNA reads TGTGCCAGCAGTAGGGGACAGTATAGCAATCAGCCCCAGCATTTT. Translating gives CASSRGQYSNQPQHF. The genes are TRBV6-1 and TRBJ1-5, with 7 bases aligning to TRBD1. Losses at the gene ends were 5 bases for V and 0 bases for J; bases not matched to a gene: 4. There are 15 residues in the CDR3. Germline V gives CDR1 MNHNS, CDR2 SASEGT.

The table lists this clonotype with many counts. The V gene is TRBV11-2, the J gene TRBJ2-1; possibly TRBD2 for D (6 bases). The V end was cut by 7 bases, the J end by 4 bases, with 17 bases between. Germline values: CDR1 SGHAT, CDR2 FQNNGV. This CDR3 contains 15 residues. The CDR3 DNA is TGTGCCAGCACCTCCCGGGGGAGCAGGTACAATGAGCAGTTCTTC. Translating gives CASTSRGSRYNEQFF.

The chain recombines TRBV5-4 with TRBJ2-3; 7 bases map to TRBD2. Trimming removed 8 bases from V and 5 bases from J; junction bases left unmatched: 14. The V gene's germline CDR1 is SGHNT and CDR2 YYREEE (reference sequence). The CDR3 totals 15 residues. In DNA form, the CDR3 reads TGTGCCAGTACAAGGCGGGAGAATGGTATAGATACGCAGTATTTT. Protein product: CASTRRENGIDTQYF.

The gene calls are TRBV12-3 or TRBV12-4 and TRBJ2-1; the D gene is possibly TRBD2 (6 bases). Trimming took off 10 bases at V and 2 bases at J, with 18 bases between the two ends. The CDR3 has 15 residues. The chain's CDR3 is CATSGGRRPYNEQFF. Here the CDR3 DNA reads TGTGCCACCTCTGGGGGGAGGAGACCCTACAATGAGCAGTTCTTC.

CDR3 nucleotides: TGTGCCAGCAGCTCGCCCCCGGTGGGCACAGATACGCAGTATTTT. Amino acid sequence: CASSSPPVGTDTQYF. The chain employs TRBV7-2 and TRBJ2-3; D unclear. V dropped 4 bases and J dropped 1 base, with 12 bases sitting between them. Looked up from germline, CDR1 is SGHTA and CDR2 is FQGNSA. The CDR3 loop spans 15 amino acids.

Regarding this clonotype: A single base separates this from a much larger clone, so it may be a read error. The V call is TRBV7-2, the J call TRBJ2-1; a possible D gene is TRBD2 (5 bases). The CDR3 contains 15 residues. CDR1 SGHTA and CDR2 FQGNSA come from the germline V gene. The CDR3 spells CASSLEAASYNGQFF. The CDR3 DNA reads TGTGCCAGCAGCTTAGAAGCGGCATCCTACAATGGGCAGTTCTTC.

CDR3 coding DNA: TGTGCCAGCAGCCCACCTATGATCCAAGAGACCCAGTACTTC. Amino acid sequence: CASSPPMIQETQYF. The chain carries TRBV11-1 and TRBJ2-5; D not resolved. Trimming took off 5 bases at V and 1 base at J, with 11 bases between the two ends. CDR3 length: 14 residues. CDR1 is SGHAT, CDR2 FQDESV, per germline (reference sequence).